This T cell receptor (beta chain) was sequenced in a study of blood T cell repertoires in COVID-19. The wider study: Donors in the United States, Italy and Spain gave samples during acute or convalescent COVID-19. From T cells, B-cell-depleted T cells, or PBMCs came the material, which was cDNA or gDNA.

Germline V gives CDR1 SGDLS, CDR2 YYNGEE. The germline V and J ends were trimmed by 3 bases and 4 bases, with 14 bases remaining between them. CDR3 length: 14 amino acids. The authors' processing: Reference gene primers were amplified, and this amplification served to estimate nucleated cell counts. Assay: immunoSEQ multiplex PCR; the TCRdb copy retains only in-frame clones and omits some. Clonal size and the V and J genes are those of that table, whereas D and trimming came from the DNA. The sample records over 35,000 clones, around 90% being singletons. V and J are TRBV9 and TRBJ2-7; D perhaps matches TRBD2 (5 bases). The sequenced sample consisted of peripheral blood. This receptor was identified in a man between 65 and 79 years old with active COVID-19. The CDR3: CASSATRVPYEQYF. CDR3 nucleotide sequence: TGTGCCAGCAGCGCCACGAGGGTACCATACGAGCAGTACTTC.